Following are 32 T cell receptor beta chains from one sample sequenced in a study of blood T cell repertoires in COVID-19. Sequencing used immunoSEQ multiplex PCR; TCRdb keeps in-frame clones, though not all of them. Among under 100,000 clones listed, roughly 87% were seen once. The sample consisted of peripheral blood. The receptors stem from a man aged 25 to 45 with acute or convalescent COVID-19.

This clone was found once. The J gene is TRBJ2-5, the V gene TRBV5-1, with TRBD2 matching 12 bases. Germline loops: CDR1 SGHRS, CDR2 YFSETQ. The CDR3 extends over 17 amino acids. V lost 0 bases to trimming and J lost 4 bases; unmatched junction nucleotides: 7. CDR3 sequence: CASSLGPTSGSRETQYF. The CDR3, as DNA: TGCGCCAGCAGCTTGGGGCCGACTAGCGGGAGTCGAGAGACCCAGTACTTC.

This clone was observed a handful of times. The chain joins TRBV18 to TRBJ2-7; tentatively, D is TRBD2 (6 bases). V lost 0 bases, J lost 2 bases, and 14 bases lay in between. The V gene's germline CDR1 is KGHSH and CDR2 LQKENI. The CDR3 runs to 16 residues. CDR3 residues: CASSPPGGSWAYEQYF. The CDR3 DNA reads TGTGCCAGCTCACCACCGGGGGGTTCATGGGCCTACGAGCAGTACTTC.

This clone was picked up a small number of times. The chain links TRBV5-4 to TRBJ2-1; 9 nucleotides line up with TRBD2. The CDR3 consists of 14 residues. CDR1 SGHNT and CDR2 YYREEE come from the germline V gene (reference sequence). The trim removed 3 bases at V and 5 bases at J, leaving 3 bases unmatched. The CDR3 here is CASSSIAGDNEQFF. The CDR3 bases are TGTGCCAGCAGCTCGATAGCGGGAGACAATGAGCAGTTCTTC.

This clone has just one count. CDR3 protein: CASSPLSGSQETQYF. The DNA of the CDR3 is TGTGCCAGCTCACCACTTAGCGGGAGTCAGGAGACCCAGTACTTC. The rearrangement uses TRBV18 and TRBJ2-5; 9 nucleotides align to TRBD2. V shed 1 base, J shed 5 bases, and the junction held 5 bases outside the gene matches. The germline V gene has CDR1 KGHSH and CDR2 LQKENI. CDR3 length equals 15 residues.

This clone was detected once. The chain employs TRBV27 and TRBJ2-7; weak D call: TRBD1 (5 bases). V gave up 6 bases and J gave up 2 bases, with 11 bases separating them. CDR1 and CDR2 from the germline V gene are MNHEY and SMNVEV (reference sequence). This CDR3 has 13 amino acids. The CDR3 region is CASSPLGPYEQYF. The CDR3 bases are TGTGCCAGCAGCCCACTGGGGCCCTACGAGCAGTACTTC.

The chain is built from TRBV19 and TRBJ2-7; 9 nucleotides line up with TRBD1. Germline CDR1 LNHDA, CDR2 SQIVND (reference sequence). Unmatched junction bases numbered 6, after V lost 5 bases and J lost 4 bases. This CDR3 comprises 14 residues. Here the CDR3 DNA reads TGTGCCAGTAGTGCGACGGGACAGGGATACGAGCAGTACTTC. This codes for CASSATGQGYEQYF.

This clone is a singleton in its sample. The V call is TRBV7-9, the J call TRBJ2-7; 14 bases are a match to TRBD2. The CDR3 covers 15 residues. Germline loops: CDR1 SEHNR, CDR2 FQNEAQ (reference sequence). Germline trimming cut 6 bases from V and 7 bases from J; bases unmatched to any gene: 8. The CDR3 loop is CASSGTSGSIREQYF. CDR3 bases: TGTGCCAGCAGTGGGACTAGCGGGAGTATACGGGAGCAGTACTTC.

The V and J genes are TRBV2 and TRBJ1-2, with D tentatively TRBD1 (6 bases). Trimming stripped 3 bases from V and 1 base from J, with 9 bases between. This CDR3 region has 14 residues. CDR1 and CDR2 (germline): SNHLY, FYNNEI. The CDR3 coding sequence is TGTGCCAGCAGTGACAGGGGCCTTAACTATGGCTACACCTTC. Protein product: CASSDRGLNYGYTF.

The gene calls are TRBV28 and TRBJ1-1; D might be TRBD1 (5 bases). The CDR3 totals 14 residues. Trimming cost V 4 bases and J 8 bases, with 17 bases left between them. From germline, CDR1 is MDHEN and CDR2 SYDVKM. CDR3 bases: TGTGCCAGCAGTTCCCCCTCGACAGTTAGCGAAGCTTTCTTT. Residues: CASSSPSTVSEAFF.

This clone was seen a single time. This chain links TRBV15 with TRBJ2-5, with D perhaps matching TRBD2 (5 bases). Germline assignment: CDR1 LNHNV and CDR2 YYDKDF (reference sequence). V lost 8 bases, J lost 1 base, and 14 bases lay in between. The CDR3 has 14 amino acids. CDR3 amino acids: CATVEGGRQETQYF. CDR3 bases: TGTGCCACCGTAGAGGGTGGCCGCCAAGAGACCCAGTACTTC.

This sequence joins TRBV24-1 and TRBJ2-6; D might be TRBD1 (5 bases). There are 16 residues in the CDR3. Germline values: CDR1 KGHDR, CDR2 SFDVKD. V lost 3 bases to trimming and J lost 2 bases, with 10 bases between them. Here the CDR3 reads CATSDPDSAGANVLTF. CDR3 nucleotide sequence: TGTGCCACCAGTGATCCTGACAGTGCTGGGGCCAACGTCCTGACTTTC.

In its sample, this clone was seen once. V and J are TRBV24-1 and TRBJ2-2; D is uncertain. Germline V gene sequence: CDR1 KGHDR, CDR2 SFDVKD. V was clipped by 0 bases and J by 2 bases, with 15 bases between them. The CDR3 sequence is 18 residues long. CDR3 in amino acids: CATSDLQPTTSNTGELFF. The DNA of the CDR3 is TGTGCCACCAGTGATTTGCAACCCACCACTTCAAACACCGGGGAGCTGTTTTTT.

V usage is TRBV10-2 and J usage is TRBJ2-1; D perhaps matches TRBD2 (6 bases). The CDR3 is 13 amino acids. V shed 6 bases and J shed 6 bases, with 12 bases lying between them. The germline V gene encodes CDR1 WSHSY and CDR2 SAAADI. The CDR3 DNA sequence: TGCGCCAGCAGAGAGACTAGTTCCAATGAGCAGTTCTTC. Translating it yields CASRETSSNEQFF.

The chain links TRBV5-8 to TRBJ1-3, with D perhaps TRBD1 (5 bases). V lost 1 base and J lost 2, with 7 bases in between. There are 14 residues in the CDR3. The germline CDR1 and CDR2 sequences are SGHTS and YDEGEE. For the CDR3, the DNA is TGTGCCAGCAGCTTGCGGGGGGCTGGAAACACCATATATTTT. Protein product: CASSLRGAGNTIYF.

J is TRBJ2-5 and V is TRBV7-8, with a weak D call TRBD1 (6 bases). The V and J ends lost 2 bases and 5 bases respectively, with 21 bases between them. This CDR3 is 17 amino acids long. Germline V lookup: CDR1 SGHVS, CDR2 FQNEAQ. CDR3 protein: CASSLRKTGQGEETQYF. The CDR3 nucleotides read TGTGCCAGCAGCTTAAGGAAAACAGGGCAAGGGGAGGAGACCCAGTACTTC.

The chain couples TRBV11-2 to TRBJ1-1; D might be TRBD1 (6 bases). In germline, CDR1 is SGHAT, CDR2 FQNNGV. This CDR3 is built from 14 residues. V shed 4 bases and J shed 11 bases, with 20 bases lying between them. The CDR3 DNA is TGTGCCAGCAGCTCCCTCCGAGGCAGGGGCGTCGCTTTCTTT. Translation: CASSSLRGRGVAFF.

In this sample, this clone turned up once. The V call is TRBV19, the J call TRBJ2-2; 8 nucleotides match TRBD2. V lost 6 bases to trimming and J lost 4 bases; unmatched junction nucleotides: 10. The CDR3 consists of 16 residues. Germline CDR1 LNHDA, CDR2 SQIVND (reference sequence). The CDR3 protein is CASRWSGRGFTGELFF. The CDR3 DNA is TGTGCCAGTAGATGGAGCGGGAGAGGTTTCACCGGGGAGCTGTTTTTT.

The chain uses TRBV15 and TRBJ2-7, with 9 bases that match TRBD1. Trimming took 5 bases from V and 3 from J; bases not matched to a gene: 8. Germline assignment: CDR1 LNHNV and CDR2 YYDKDF (reference sequence). The CDR3 has 15 residues. CDR3 amino acids: CATSSGTGSHYEQYF. Here the CDR3 DNA reads TGTGCCACCAGCTCCGGGACAGGGTCCCACTACGAGCAGTACTTC. The whole variable domain, filled in from reference TRBV15 and TRBJ2-7, reads DAMVIQNPRYQVTQFGKPVTLSCSQTLNHNVMYWYQQKSSQAPKLLFHYYDKDFNNEADTPDNFQSRRPNTSFCFLDIRSPGLGDTAMYLCATSSGTGSHYEQYFGPGTRLTVT.

V usage is TRBV19 and J usage is TRBJ1-3; perhaps TRBD1 as D (6 bases). V was clipped by 7 bases and J by 2 bases, with 12 bases between them. The CDR3 extends over 14 amino acids. The germline gives CDR1 LNHDA, CDR2 SQIVND (reference sequence). CDR3 sequence: CASIEGDAGNTIYF. CDR3 sequence (DNA): TGTGCCAGTATCGAGGGGGACGCTGGAAACACCATATATTTT. The full variable domain, its missing parts supplied by reference TRBV19 and TRBJ1-3, is DGGITQSPKYLFRKEGQNVTLSCEQNLNHDAMYWYRQDPGQGLRLIYYSQIVNDFQKGDIAEGYSVSREKKESFPLTVTSAQKNPTAFYLCASIEGDAGNTIYFGEGSWLTVV.

The V gene is TRBV2, the J gene TRBJ2-2; the match to TRBD2 covers 7 bases. CDR3 length: 15 amino acids. Trimming took 4 bases from V and 1 from J; bases not matched to a gene: 3. Per the germline V gene, CDR1 is SNHLY and CDR2 is FYNNEI. CDR3 DNA: TGTGCCAGCAGTGCGGCGGGGGAGAACACCGGGGAGCTGTTTTTT. This encodes CASSAAGENTGELFF.

The CDR3 DNA reads as TGTGCCAGCAGCCCGTTGACTTTTAAGACTGAAGCTTTCTTT. Amino acid sequence: CASSPLTFKTEAFF. V is TRBV6-5 and J is TRBJ1-1; D gene uncertain. The CDR3 is 14 residues long. V was cut by 6 bases and J by 5 bases, with 16 bases left in between. Looked up from germline, CDR1 is MNHEY and CDR2 is SVGAGI.

This chain connects TRBV28 to TRBJ1-2; 9 nucleotides match TRBD1. V was pared by 8 bases and J by 8 bases, with 18 bases of the junction left unmatched. CDR1 is MDHEN and CDR2 is SYDVKM in the germline V gene. This CDR3 has 16 amino acids. The CDR3 nucleotides read TGTGCCAGCTCAATATACAGGGGGCGCATTGGCGGGGGCTACACCTTC. Translated, it gives CASSIYRGRIGGGYTF.

V is TRBV28 and J is TRBJ2-2; weak D call: TRBD2 (6 bases). From germline, CDR1 is MDHEN and CDR2 SYDVKM. CDR3 length: 16 residues. The V and J ends lost 7 bases and 2 bases respectively, with 17 bases between them. CDR3 sequence: CASTKEGRVNTGELFF. In nucleotides, the CDR3 is TGTGCCAGCACCAAGGAGGGCCGGGTTAACACCGGGGAGCTGTTTTTT.

The chain recombines TRBV5-4 with TRBJ2-7; 9 bases match TRBD2. Looked up from germline, CDR1 is SGHNT and CDR2 is YYREEE (reference sequence). Losses at the gene ends were 8 bases for V and 6 bases for J; bases not matched to a gene: 12. The CDR3 loop spans 14 amino acids. The CDR3 coding sequence is TGTGCCAGTCGGAGAGCGGGAGGACGATCCGAGCAGTACTTC. Its protein is CASRRAGGRSEQYF. The full variable domain, its missing parts supplied by reference TRBV5-4 and TRBJ2-7, is ETGVTQSPTHLIKTRGQQVTLRCSSQSGHNTVSWYQQALGQGPQFIFQYYREEENGRGNFPPRFSGLQFPNYSSELNVNALELDDSALYLCASRRAGGRSEQYFGPGTRLTVT.

The CDR3 spells CASSSAPGTVSSPLHF. The CDR3 DNA is TGTGCCAGCAGCTCAGCTCCGGGGACAGTAAGCTCACCCCTCCACTTT. The V call is TRBV9, the J call TRBJ1-6, with 7 bases that match TRBD1. Trimming took 4 bases from V and 10 from J; bases not matched to a gene: 14. The CDR3 runs 16 residues. Germline values: CDR1 SGDLS, CDR2 YYNGEE.

CDR3 DNA sequence: TGTGCCAGCAGCTTACCCGGGACAAATGTTCAGCCCCAGCATTTT. Translation gives CASSLPGTNVQPQHF. The rearrangement links TRBV7-8 to TRBJ1-5; TRBD1 might be the D (6 bases). The ends were cut back, 2 bases at V and 6 bases at J, with 14 bases in the middle. Germline CDR1 and CDR2: SGHVS and FQNEAQ. The CDR3 spans 15 residues. The whole variable domain, remainder taken from reference TRBV7-8 and TRBJ1-5, is GAGVSQSPRYKVAKRGQDVALRCDPISGHVSLFWYQQALGQGPEFLTYFQNEAQLDKSGLPSDRFFAERPEGSVSTLKIQRTQQEDSAVYLCASSLPGTNVQPQHFGDGTRLSIL.

The chain employs TRBV6-6 and TRBJ2-2; TRBD2 aligns across 8 bases. The CDR3 runs to 16 residues. Germline CDR1 and CDR2: MNHNY and SVGAGI (reference sequence). J gave up 4 bases and V 2 bases, and 6 bases lay outside the gene matches. In DNA, the CDR3 is TGTGCCAGCAGTTACCGGACTAGCCGGGGCACCGGGGAGCTGTTTTTT. Protein: CASSYRTSRGTGELFF.

The chain is built from TRBV27 and TRBJ2-5; 7 bases line up with TRBD2. Germline lookup yields CDR1 MNHEY and CDR2 SMNVEV (reference sequence). Germline trimming cut 5 bases from V and 6 bases from J; bases unmatched to any gene: 6. The CDR3 runs to 13 residues. CDR3 residues: CASSPRGVKTQYF. The CDR3 DNA reads as TGTGCCAGCAGTCCCCGGGGGGTAAAGACCCAGTACTTC.

The chain combines TRBV5-1 with TRBJ2-2; D is perhaps TRBD2 (5 bases). V was pared by 0 bases and J by 7 bases, with 16 bases between. From germline, CDR1 is SGHRS and CDR2 YFSETQ. The CDR3 spans 16 residues. The CDR3 coding sequence is TGCGCCAGCAGCTTGGGACCCACGGACGGGATCGGGGAGCTGTTTTTT. Translated, it gives CASSLGPTDGIGELFF.

This rearrangement joins TRBV27 to TRBJ1-2; D is unclear. The CDR3 runs 13 residues. The V gene's germline CDR1 is MNHEY and CDR2 SMNVEV (reference sequence). The V and J ends lost 0 bases and 8 bases respectively, with 10 bases between them. The CDR3 region is CASSLSGEYGYTF. The CDR3 DNA sequence: TGTGCCAGCAGTTTATCCGGGGAGTACGGCTACACCTTC.

The J gene is TRBJ1-2, the V gene TRBV28; the match to TRBD1 covers 8 bases. The germline V gene encodes CDR1 MDHEN and CDR2 SYDVKM. CDR3 size: 15 residues. J was trimmed by 4 bases and V by 6 bases; bases with no gene match: 10. The CDR3 DNA is TGTGCCAGCAGGTACAGGGGGGCGAAAGGCTATGGCTACACCTTC. Amino acids: CASRYRGAKGYGYTF.

The chain joins TRBV7-2 to TRBJ2-3, with a weak D call TRBD1 (5 bases). Germline V gene lookup returns CDR1 SGHTA and CDR2 FQGNSA. The CDR3 extends over 19 amino acids. The ends were cut back, 2 bases at V and 1 base at J, with 22 bases in the middle. DNA of the CDR3: TGTGCCAGCAGCTTACCACGCCTTCTCCGGGCAGGGCGCACAGATACGCAGTATTTT. Protein product: CASSLPRLLRAGRTDTQYF.